This T cell receptor beta chain appears in the sequencing data of a study of blood T cell repertoires in COVID-19. Measured with immunoSEQ multiplex PCR; TCRdb has only the in-frame clones, and not every one. The table includes hundreds of thousands of clones, 90% detected once. The trim removed 4 bases at V and 1 base at J, leaving 6 bases unmatched. This CDR3 spans 15 amino acids. In germline, CDR1 is SGHKS, CDR2 YYEKEE (reference sequence). The V gene is TRBV5-5, the J gene TRBJ1-1; 8 nucleotides line up with TRBD1. This clonotype was sampled from a man aged 55-75 years who had recovered from COVID-19. Sequencing was done on a sample of PBMCs or T cells enriched from blood (not recorded which). As DNA, the CDR3 is TGTGCCAGCAGCCTATGGACAGGGAGGAACACTGAAGCTTTCTTT. Its protein is CASSLWTGRNTEAFF. The complete variable domain, with remaining parts taken from reference TRBV5-5 and TRBJ1-1, reads DAGVTQSPTHLIKTRGQQVTLRCSPISGHKSVSWYQQVLGQGPQFIFQYYEKEERGRGNFPDRFSARQFPNYSSELNVNALLLGDSALYLCASSLWTGRNTEAFFGQGTRLTVV.